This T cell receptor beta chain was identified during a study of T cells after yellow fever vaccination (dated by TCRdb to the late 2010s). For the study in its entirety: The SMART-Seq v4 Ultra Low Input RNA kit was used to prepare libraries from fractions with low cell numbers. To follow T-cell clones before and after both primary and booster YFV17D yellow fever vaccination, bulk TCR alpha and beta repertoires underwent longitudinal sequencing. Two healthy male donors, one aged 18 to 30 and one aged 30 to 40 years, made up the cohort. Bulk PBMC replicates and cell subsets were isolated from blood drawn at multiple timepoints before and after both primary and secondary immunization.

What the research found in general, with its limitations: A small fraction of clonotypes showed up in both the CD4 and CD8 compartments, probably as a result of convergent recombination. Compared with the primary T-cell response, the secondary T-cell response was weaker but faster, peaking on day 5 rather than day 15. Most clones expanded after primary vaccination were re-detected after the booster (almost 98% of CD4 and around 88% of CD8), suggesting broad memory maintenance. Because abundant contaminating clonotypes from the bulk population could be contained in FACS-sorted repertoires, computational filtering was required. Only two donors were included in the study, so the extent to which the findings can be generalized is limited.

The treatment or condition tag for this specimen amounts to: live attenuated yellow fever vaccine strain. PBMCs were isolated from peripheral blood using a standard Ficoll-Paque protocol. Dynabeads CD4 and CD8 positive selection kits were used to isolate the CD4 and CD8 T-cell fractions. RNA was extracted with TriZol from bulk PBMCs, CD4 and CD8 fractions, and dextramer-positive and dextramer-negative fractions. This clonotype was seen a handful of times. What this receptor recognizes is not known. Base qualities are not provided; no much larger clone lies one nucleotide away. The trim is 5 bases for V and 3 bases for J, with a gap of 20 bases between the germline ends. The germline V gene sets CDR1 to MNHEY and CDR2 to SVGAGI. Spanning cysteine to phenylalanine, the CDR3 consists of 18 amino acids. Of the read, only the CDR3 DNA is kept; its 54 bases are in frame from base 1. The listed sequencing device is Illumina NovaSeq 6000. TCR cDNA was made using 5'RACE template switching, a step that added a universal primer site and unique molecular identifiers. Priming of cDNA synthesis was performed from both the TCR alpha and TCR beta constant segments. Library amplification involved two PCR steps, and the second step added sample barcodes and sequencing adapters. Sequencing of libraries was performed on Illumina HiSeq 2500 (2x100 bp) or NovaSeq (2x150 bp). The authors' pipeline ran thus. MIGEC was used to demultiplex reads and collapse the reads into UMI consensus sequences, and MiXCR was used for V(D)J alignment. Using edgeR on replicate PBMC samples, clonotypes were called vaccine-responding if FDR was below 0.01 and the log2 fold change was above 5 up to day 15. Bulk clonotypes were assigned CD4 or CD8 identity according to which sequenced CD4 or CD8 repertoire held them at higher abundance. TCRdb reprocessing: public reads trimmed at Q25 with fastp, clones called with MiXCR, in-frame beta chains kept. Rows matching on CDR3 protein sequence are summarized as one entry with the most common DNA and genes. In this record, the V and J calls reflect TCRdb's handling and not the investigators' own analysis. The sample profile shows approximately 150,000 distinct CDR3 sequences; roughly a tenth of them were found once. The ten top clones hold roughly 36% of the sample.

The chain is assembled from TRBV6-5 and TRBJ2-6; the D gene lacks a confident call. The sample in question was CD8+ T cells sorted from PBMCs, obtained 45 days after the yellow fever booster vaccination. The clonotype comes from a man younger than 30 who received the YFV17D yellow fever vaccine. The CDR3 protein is CASSPSRGGWGGANVLTF. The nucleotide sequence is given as TGTGCCAGCAGTCCTTCCCGAGGCGGCTGGGGTGGGGCCAACGTCCTGACTTTC.